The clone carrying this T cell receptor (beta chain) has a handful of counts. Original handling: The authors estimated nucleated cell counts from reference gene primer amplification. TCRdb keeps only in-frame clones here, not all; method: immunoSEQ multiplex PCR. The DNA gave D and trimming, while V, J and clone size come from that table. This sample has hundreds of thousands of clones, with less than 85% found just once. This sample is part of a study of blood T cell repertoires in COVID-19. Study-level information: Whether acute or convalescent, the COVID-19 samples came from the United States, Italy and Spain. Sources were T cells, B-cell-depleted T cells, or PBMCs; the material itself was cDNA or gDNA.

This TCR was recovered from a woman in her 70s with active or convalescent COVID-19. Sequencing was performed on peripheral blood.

The CDR3 nucleotides read TGTGCCAGCTCACCACCGGGCTCCACTGAAGCTTTCTTT. Encoded protein: CASSPPGSTEAFF. The rearrangement uses TRBV18 and TRBJ1-1; D is uncertain. Germline lookup yields CDR1 KGHSH and CDR2 LQKENI. This CDR3 comprises 13 residues. V lost 0 bases and J lost 4, with 6 bases in between.